This TCR beta chain was retrieved from a study of shared clonotypes between healthy human individuals. V shed 2 bases, J shed 2 bases, and the junction held 2 bases outside the gene matches. This CDR3 spans 14 amino acids. CDR1 is MNHNS and CDR2 is SASEGT in the germline V gene. Clones were sequenced by immunoSEQ multiplex PCR, and TCRdb holds only the in-frame ones, with some missing. The data show 490,000 or so clones, approximately 80% seen once. This TCR derives from a woman in her forties in good health. Some clones in this sample may be carry-over from other donors' samples. The gene calls are TRBV6-1 and TRBJ2-7; 8 nucleotides line up with TRBD2. The sequenced sample consisted of PBMCs. The CDR3: CASSETGGAYEQYF. CDR3 nucleotides: TGTGCCAGCAGTGAAACGGGAGGGGCCTACGAGCAGTACTTC.